The subject of this entry is one TCR beta chain. In this sample, this clone turned up a few times. Its target antigen remains unknown. Nothing much larger sits one base from this clone, and base qualities are not available. Library prep was done by the immunoSEQ multiplex PCR assay. For the multiplex PCR, a mixture combining 60 forward primers for TCR Vbeta segments and 13 reverse primers for TCR Jbeta segments was used. A multiplex PCR assay on genomic DNA amplified the CDR3 region of rearranged TCR beta genes. The Illumina HiSeq System was used to sequence the amplified TCR beta libraries as 87-base-pair reads. The authors processed their data as follows. Across the roughly 670 repertoires, a later analysis counted tens of millions of unique TCR beta chains, some 11 million of which were shared by at least two donors. A nearest-neighbor algorithm error-corrected the raw reads and collapsed the reads into unique sequences, merging closely related sequences to remove PCR and sequencing errors. V, D and J gene segments were assigned by aligning CDR3 sequences to IMGT reference sequences. For a sequence to be retained, at least a six-nucleotide match to both a V gene segment and a J gene segment was required. Rearrangements were called productive when the CDR3 lacked stop codons and stayed in frame with V and J; all others were non-productive. Following IMGT convention, CDR3 was defined as the stretch from the second conserved V-encoded cysteine to the conserved J-encoded phenylalanine. The earlier analysis of about 590 of the donors excluded sequences that lacked an unambiguous match to a single V gene segment. In an earlier analysis of about 590 of the donors, a V segment was called functional when productive rearrangements were above 56.7%, and segregating when the standard deviation between donors exceeded 5%. To diagnose cytomegalovirus status from the catalog of TCR beta chain sequences, a statistical classification framework was built. In a later analysis, TCR nucleotide sequences were compared against IMGT/GENE-DB human TR gene sequences so that V and J genes could be assigned. Using the TCRdist pipeline, a later analysis assigned CDR3 sequences along with most-parsimonious VDJ recombination scenarios. In a later analysis, each TCR beta chain was defined by its CDR3 amino acid sequence together with its V-gene family, and reads without a unique V-gene family were excluded. To address suspected cross-contamination and a sequencing artifact, a later analysis removed approximately 590 highly shared, low-generation-probability nucleotide sequences. For each public chain, a later analysis derived a clonal expansion index from normalized ranks of inferred template counts within each repertoire. In a later analysis, generation probabilities were computed using a VDJ recombination model fitted to out-of-frame rearrangements, and the results were checked against IGoR. In a later analysis, hypergeometric tests were used to score TCR-TCR, TCR-HLA and TCR-CMV co-occurrence, with a repertoire-size bias correction applied to TCR pairs. In a later analysis, false discovery rates were estimated by permuting HLA or CMV assignments 20 times. In a later analysis, co-occurring TCRs were grouped using DBSCAN, and TCRdist sequence similarity was added for clustering within HLA-allele-positive subsets. For co-occurrence clustering, repertoires with fewer than 30,000 or more than 120,000 public chains were excluded, along with five or six repertoires with anomalous nucleotide sharing. Sourced from immuneACCESS, this table was stored by TCRdb with only in-frame sequences that have V and J called. A share of the clones is absent; for the studies checked, an unresolved V gene accounts for under half, and the remainder has no known explanation. From that table come the V and J calls and clone size; the DNA was used to work out D and trimming. The sample records some 91,000 clones, around 67% of which are singletons. The top ten constitute 2% to 2.5% of the sample.

The cohort comprised 666 healthy bone marrow donors. All cohort members were sampled while nominally healthy, although unrecorded immune exposures were likely present. CMV serostatus was recorded as positive for 250 to 300 and negative for about 50% of the 666 cohort members, whereas no CMV serostatus was recorded for the donor in question. A peripheral blood sample was provided by each donor, and peripheral blood mononuclear cells were used for TCR beta sequencing. Genomic DNA extraction from the blood cell samples was performed with the Qiagen DNeasy Blood Extraction Kit. For CDR1 and CDR2, the germline V gene lists KGHSH and LQKENI. V is pruned by 1 base and J by 7 bases, leaving 0 bases of the junction without a gene match. The cysteine opens and the phenylalanine closes a CDR3 of 12 amino acids. The sequence is cut down to CDR3 DNA, 36 bases in frame from base 1. The data are from a study of cytomegalovirus exposure and HLA in healthy donors (dated by TCRdb to 2015 to 2018). In terms of the full investigation: In an earlier analysis of around 540 of the donors, less than 350 Gb of sequence data and 100 million or so unique TCR beta sequences from about 179 million T cells were reported. The study combined high-throughput TCR immunosequencing, statistical association of individual TCRs with disease status, and machine learning to predict cytomegalovirus infection status. In an earlier analysis of roughly 580 of the donors, high-throughput TCR beta sequencing was used to judge whether each TCR beta V gene segment behaved as functional or pseudogenic. About 280 gigabases of sequencing data and approximately 92 million unique TCR sequences made up an early release that covered 500 to 650 HLA-typed donors. A separate validation cohort of roughly 130 different subjects was used in addition to the roughly 700-subject first cohort. In a later analysis, previously published TCR beta repertoires from 550 to 750 donors were re-analyzed and high-resolution HLA genotyping was added so that TCR occurrence patterns could be studied. The study was designed to test whether signatures of past pathogen exposure could be identified by cataloging public T cell receptors. The number of typed donors differed by locus: about 620-630 for A, B, C, DRB1 and DQB1; 522 for DQA1; some 610 for DPA1; and roughly 470 for DPB1. A later genetic analysis used genome-wide SNP genotypes for about three fifths of the 666 donors, treating that subset as a discovery cohort. Among roughly 400 genotyped donors of the cohort, an average of around 240,000 unique TCR beta nucleotide sequences were sequenced per donor, about a sixth of them non-productive. The T cell repertoires of some 700 subjects were profiled by immunosequencing and related to cytomegalovirus serostatus. Donor age, sex, ethnicity and CMV serostatus were compiled alongside the repertoire data. All discovery cohort repertoires had been generated on a single sequencing platform. Among the 398 genotyped donors, approximately 82% belonged to the genetic ancestry cluster associated with self-reported Caucasian donors. HLA typing covered class I and class II loci at four-digit resolution. Because of strong linkage in the cohort, 5 or 6 DR-DQ haplotypes were treated as single units for association and clustering. In the later analysis, no new phenotypic data were used to find candidate immune exposures; instead, reliance was placed on TCR beta sequences and their occurrence across donors. The full study reports these points: The earlier analysis of about 600 of the donors excluded some 15 rarely observed V segments, including chromosome 9 orphons, because counts were too low. Some IMGT-functional V segments, including TRBV6-2 and TRBV6-3, could not be told apart with the 87-base-pair reads, so those segments were excluded. Most TCR sequences were observed very rarely across donors, whereas some public TCRs were present in many individuals. The cohort was sequenced for TCR beta chains only, and without alpha or paired-chain data the features that could be detected were limited. In a later analysis, some 18,000 TCR beta sequences were associated with specific HLA alleles at a false discovery rate of 0.05. In a later genetic analysis, fewer N-insertions in productive TCRs were reported among donors in an Asian-associated ancestry cluster than the approximately 630-donor mean. A few of the identified cytomegalovirus-associated TCR beta chains were confirmed in vitro to be specific for cytomegalovirus antigens. Linkage disequilibrium might explain the correlated functional status among segregating V segments, but an unknown experimental factor could not be excluded. Compared with equally common non-associated chains, HLA-associated TCR beta chains in a later analysis were more clonally expanded and had lower generation probabilities. A group of highly shared sequence variants was considered likely to be a technical artifact of the sequencing pipeline. The only immune exposure information available for the cohort was CMV serostatus. In a later analysis, several top co-occurrence clusters were reported to appear linked to parvovirus B19, influenza, CMV and Epstein-Barr virus. In a later genetic analysis, a missense DCLRE1C variant was associated with V-gene and J-gene trimming of TCR beta chains, and the association was replicated in an independent cohort. The study gave a list of about 150 TCR beta chains associated with cytomegalovirus. In a later analysis, the rate of TCR association differed among HLA loci, with DRB1 alleles having the most associated TCRs and HLA-C alleles having the fewest. A further reported finding was that TCR beta sequences accurately predicted the HLA-A and HLA-B alleles for most subjects in the first cohort. A later analysis found that most CMV-associated TCR beta chains appeared HLA-restricted, with HLA associations seemingly driven largely by CMV exposure. Because HLA typing was unavailable for some donors at each locus, only the typed subset was used in association tests. In an earlier analysis of around 600 of the donors, most TCR beta V segments appeared in productive rearrangements about 90% or about 30% of the time, broadly matching IMGT annotations. Strong co-occurrence of HLA alleles, especially DR and DQ, made assigning TCR associations to individual alleles difficult. The authors suggested that the approach could potentially be generalized to other disease states and immunological phenotypes. The classifier was reported to diagnose cytomegalovirus status with high specificity and sensitivity in both the original cohort and the validation cohort. Roughly uniform sequencing depth across donors was assumed in presence/absence analyses, although this assumption may not hold.

The origin of this receptor is a human donor in good health. The sequence links TRBV18 to TRBJ1-2, with 7 central nucleotides matching TRBD1. The sample comprised PBMCs. The CDR3 region has the sequence CASSPQGAGYTF. The nucleotide sequence is TGTGCCAGCTCACCACAGGGGGCTGGCTACACCTTC.